This T cell receptor (beta chain) was sequenced in a study of blood T cell repertoires in COVID-19. Across the study: Spain, Italy and the United States supplied samples that represented acute and convalescent COVID-19. PBMCs, B-cell-depleted T cells, or T cells were the source of the cDNA or gDNA that made up the material.

In the authors' methods: Using reference gene primer amplification, nucleated cell counts were estimated. The table came from immunoSEQ multiplex PCR; TCRdb's copy has only in-frame clones and leaves some out. The V and J calls and the clone size are those of that table, but D and trimming were determined from the DNA. The sample lists some 150,000 clones; around four fifths were seen once. J gave up 8 bases and V 0 bases, and 7 bases lay outside the gene matches. Germline values: CDR1 SNHLY, CDR2 FYNNEI. The CDR3 loop spans 17 amino acids. This chain links TRBV2 with TRBJ1-6, with 10 bases aligning to TRBD1. The sequenced sample consisted of peripheral blood. The sequence came from a woman aged 70-85 years with COVID-19, enrolled during active disease. CDR3 sequence reads: CASSEALLGTGDSPLHF. As DNA, the CDR3 is TGTGCCAGCAGTGAAGCGCTTCTTGGGACAGGGGATTCACCCCTCCACTTT.